This T cell receptor beta chain was sequenced for a study of T cell responses to AZD1222 COVID-19 vaccine. Clones were read by immunoSEQ multiplex PCR, and TCRdb kept only the in-frame ones, dropping some. This repertoire shows approximately 130,000 clones, 93% found once; its top ten account for around 3.1%. The V and J ends lost 0 bases and 4 bases, in that order; junction bases with no gene match: 5. Germline V gives CDR1 SGHRS, CDR2 YFSETQ. CDR3 size: 15 residues. The chain uses TRBV5-1 and TRBJ1-1; 8 positions match TRBD1. The sequence was collected from an adult in good health. This material consisted of peripheral blood, taken on day 0 of AZD1222 vaccination. The CDR3 DNA is TGCGCCAGCAGCTTGGGTCAGGGGGCGAGCACTGAAGCTTTCTTT. The encoded protein is CASSLGQGASTEAFF.